This record covers a single T cell receptor beta chain. This clonotype was seen a handful of times. The antigen it binds to is not known. The record has no base qualities; no much larger clone is one base away. The sample originates from a study of T-cell memory formation after mild COVID-19 (dated by TCRdb to the early 2020s). A note on the overall study: Most TCR sequence clusters were specific to one of the two donors. In a couple of donors, T-cell clones that expanded and contracted after mild COVID-19 were followed by sequencing TCRalpha and TCRbeta repertoires longitudinally. Two young, previously healthy adult volunteers made up the cohort, one male and one female.

The full study reports these points: The detection of some responding clones in pre-infection memory suggests that pre-existing cross-reactive memory T cells joined the SARS-CoV-2 response. From day 15 to 85, contracting clones showed balanced CD4/CD8 phenotypes, whereas a second wave of clones that expanded from day 15 to 37 leaned towards CD4+. SARS-CoV-2 specificity of the second-wave clones peaking on day 37 was not confirmed. Only two mild cases were covered by the study, and larger cohorts that include severe cases with pre-infection samples were considered necessary. Contracting CD4+ clones were found mainly in CM and EM memory subsets, while CD8+ clones were enriched in EMRA.

Ficoll-Paque density gradient centrifugation was used to isolate PBMCs. The sequencing machine was an Illumina NovaSeq 6000. TCRalpha and TCRbeta cDNA libraries were constructed by 5'RACE with constant-segment primers, with sample barcodes and unique molecular identifiers being introduced. RNA was extracted from every sample with Trizol reagent. Library amplification was performed in two PCR steps, and a second sample barcode and Illumina TruSeq adapters were introduced in the second step. The libraries were sequenced on an Illumina NovaSeq using 2 x 150 bp paired-end reads. The source study handled its data this way. Demultiplexing of reads and collapsing into UMI-guided consensus sequences were performed with migec v1.2.7. Using mixcr v2.1.11, the UMI consensuses were aligned to TRA and TRB V and J templates and assembled into clonotypes. Expanded or contracted clonotypes were those called significant by both edgeR and NoisET, with noise models trained on biological replicates. For edgeR calls, the thresholds were a false discovery rate-adjusted p below 0.01 and a log2 fold-change of 1. As an exploratory analysis of dynamics, max-normalized trajectories of the 1000 most abundant clonotypes were examined by PCA with hierarchical clustering. Separately sequenced CD4+ and CD8+ repertoires were used to assign a CD4 or CD8 phenotype to each responding clone. In TCRdb, the public reads were trimmed at Q25 with fastp and aligned with MiXCR, with productive beta chains retained. Rows matching on CDR3 protein sequence are summarized as one entry with the most common DNA and genes. What appears here as the V and J calls and clone size reflects TCRdb's work, not the paper's. Recorded for this sample are approximately 400,000 distinct CDR3 sequences; around 24% of them occurred a single time. In total, the top ten clones hold about 8.7% of the sample.

This receptor was obtained from an adult woman who had mild COVID-19 (a few samples of this study predate the infection). The sample titles of this study are shuffled in the database, so cell type and time point are left out; the donor was told from shared clones. The specimen sequenced was PBMCs or a T cell subset sorted from them (not recorded which).

The CDR3 in this case is CASSEQGEDYEQYF. The nucleotides read TGTGCCAGCAGTGAGCAAGGGGAGGACTACGAGCAGTACTTC. Recombination connected TRBV2 to TRBJ2-7; TRBD2 might be the D gene, on 6 matching bases. The CDR3 numbers 14 residues from cysteine through phenylalanine. Of the read, only the CDR3 DNA is kept; its 42 bases are in frame from base 1. CDR1 SNHLY and CDR2 FYNNEI are derived from the germline V gene. V is reduced by 3 bases and J by 3 bases, leaving a spacing of 12 bases between them.